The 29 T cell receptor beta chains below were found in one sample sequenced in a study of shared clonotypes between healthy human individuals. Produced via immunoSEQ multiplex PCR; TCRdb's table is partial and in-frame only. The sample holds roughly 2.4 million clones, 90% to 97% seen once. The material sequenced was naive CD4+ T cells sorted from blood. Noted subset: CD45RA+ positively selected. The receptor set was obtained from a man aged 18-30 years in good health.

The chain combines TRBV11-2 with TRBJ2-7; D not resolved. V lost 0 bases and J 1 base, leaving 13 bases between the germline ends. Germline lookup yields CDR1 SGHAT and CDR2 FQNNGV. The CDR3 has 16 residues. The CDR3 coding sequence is TGTGCCAGCAGCTTAGAATGGGGTAGTTGGTCCTACGAGCAGTACTTC. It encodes CASSLEWGSWSYEQYF.

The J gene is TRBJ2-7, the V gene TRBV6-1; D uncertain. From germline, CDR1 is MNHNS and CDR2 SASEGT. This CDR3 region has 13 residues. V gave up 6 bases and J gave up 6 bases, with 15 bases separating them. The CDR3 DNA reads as TGTGCCAGCAGCCTCGAGCTTCAGCTCGAGCAGTACTTC. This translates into CASSLELQLEQYF.

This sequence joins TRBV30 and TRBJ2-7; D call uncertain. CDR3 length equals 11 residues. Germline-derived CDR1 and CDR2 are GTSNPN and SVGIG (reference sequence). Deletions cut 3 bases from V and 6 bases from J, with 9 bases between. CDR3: CAWRDRAEQYF. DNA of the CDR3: TGTGCCTGGAGGGACCGCGCCGAGCAGTACTTC.

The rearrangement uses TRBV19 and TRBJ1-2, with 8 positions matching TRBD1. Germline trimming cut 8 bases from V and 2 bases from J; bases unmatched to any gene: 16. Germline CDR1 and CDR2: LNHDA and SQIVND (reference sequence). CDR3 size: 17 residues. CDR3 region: CASHTLYPDRANYGYTF. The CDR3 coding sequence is TGTGCCAGTCACACCCTGTACCCGGACAGGGCGAACTATGGCTACACCTTC.

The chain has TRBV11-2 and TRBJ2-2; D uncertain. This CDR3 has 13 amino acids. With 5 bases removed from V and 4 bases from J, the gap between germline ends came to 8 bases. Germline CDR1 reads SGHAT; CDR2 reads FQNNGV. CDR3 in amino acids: CASSPLFTGELFF. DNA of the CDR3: TGTGCCAGCAGCCCACTATTCACCGGGGAGCTGTTTTTT.

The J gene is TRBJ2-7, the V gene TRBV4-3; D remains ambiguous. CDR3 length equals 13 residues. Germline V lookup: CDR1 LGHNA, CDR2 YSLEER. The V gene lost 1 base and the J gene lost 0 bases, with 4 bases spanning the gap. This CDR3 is CASSQVISYEQYF. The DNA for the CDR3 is TGCGCCAGCAGCCAAGTCATCTCCTACGAGCAGTACTTC.

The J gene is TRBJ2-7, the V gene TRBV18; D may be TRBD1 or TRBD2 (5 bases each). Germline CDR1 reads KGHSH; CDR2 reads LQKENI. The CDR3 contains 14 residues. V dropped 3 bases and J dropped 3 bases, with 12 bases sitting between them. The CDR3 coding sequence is TGTGCCAGCTCACCCTCCGGGGCGAACTACGAGCAGTACTTC. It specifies CASSPSGANYEQYF.

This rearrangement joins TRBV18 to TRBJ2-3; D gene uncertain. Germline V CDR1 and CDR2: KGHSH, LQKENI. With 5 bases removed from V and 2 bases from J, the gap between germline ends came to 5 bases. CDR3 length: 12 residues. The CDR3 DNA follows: TGTGCCAGCTCATACTCCACAGATACGCAGTATTTT. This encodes CASSYSTDTQYF. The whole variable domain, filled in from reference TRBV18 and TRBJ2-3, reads NAGVMQNPRHLVRRRGQEARLRCSPMKGHSHVYWYRQLPEEGLKFMVYLQKENIIDESGMPKERFSAEFPKEGPSILRIQQVVRGDSAAYFCASSYSTDTQYFGPGTRLTVL.

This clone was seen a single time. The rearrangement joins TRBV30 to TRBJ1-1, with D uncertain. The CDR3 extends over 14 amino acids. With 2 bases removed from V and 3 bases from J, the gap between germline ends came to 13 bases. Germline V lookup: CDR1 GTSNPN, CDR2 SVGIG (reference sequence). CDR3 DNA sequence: TGTGCCTGGAGTCGTGGGATTGTCGACACTGAAGCTTTCTTT. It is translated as CAWSRGIVDTEAFF.

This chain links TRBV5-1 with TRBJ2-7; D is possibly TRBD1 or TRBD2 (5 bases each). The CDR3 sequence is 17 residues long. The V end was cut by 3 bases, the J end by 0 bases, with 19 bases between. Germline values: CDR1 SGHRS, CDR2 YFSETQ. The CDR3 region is CASSSSGTPGSSYEQYF. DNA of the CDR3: TGCGCCAGCAGCTCCTCCGGGACCCCGGGGAGCTCCTACGAGCAGTACTTC. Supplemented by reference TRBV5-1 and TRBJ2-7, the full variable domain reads KAGVTQTPRYLIKTRGQQVTLSCSPISGHRSVSWYQQTPGQGLQFLFEYFSETQRNKGNFPGRFSGRQFSNSRSEMNVSTLELGDSALYLCASSSSGTPGSSYEQYFGPGTRLTVT.

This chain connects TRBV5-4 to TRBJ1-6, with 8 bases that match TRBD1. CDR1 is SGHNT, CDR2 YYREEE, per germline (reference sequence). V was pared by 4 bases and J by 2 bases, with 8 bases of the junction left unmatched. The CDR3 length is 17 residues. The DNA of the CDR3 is TGTGCCAGCAGCGAATGGGGGACAGGAACCTATAATTCACCCCTCCACTTT. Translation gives CASSEWGTGTYNSPLHF. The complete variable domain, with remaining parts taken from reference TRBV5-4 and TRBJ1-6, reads ETGVTQSPTHLIKTRGQQVTLRCSSQSGHNTVSWYQQALGQGPQFIFQYYREEENGRGNFPPRFSGLQFPNYSSELNVNALELDDSALYLCASSEWGTGTYNSPLHFGNGTRLTVT.

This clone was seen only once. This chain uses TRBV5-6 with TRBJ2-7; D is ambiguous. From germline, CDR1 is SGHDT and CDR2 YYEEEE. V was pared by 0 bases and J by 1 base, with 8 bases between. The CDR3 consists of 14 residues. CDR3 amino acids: CASSLGRESYEQYF. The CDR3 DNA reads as TGTGCCAGCAGCTTGGGTCGCGAGTCCTACGAGCAGTACTTC.

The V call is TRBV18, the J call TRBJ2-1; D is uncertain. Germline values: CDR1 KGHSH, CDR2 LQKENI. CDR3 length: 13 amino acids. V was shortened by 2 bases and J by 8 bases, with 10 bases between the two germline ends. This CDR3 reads CASSPSPLDEQFF. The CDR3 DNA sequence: TGTGCCAGCTCACCAAGCCCTTTGGATGAGCAGTTCTTC.

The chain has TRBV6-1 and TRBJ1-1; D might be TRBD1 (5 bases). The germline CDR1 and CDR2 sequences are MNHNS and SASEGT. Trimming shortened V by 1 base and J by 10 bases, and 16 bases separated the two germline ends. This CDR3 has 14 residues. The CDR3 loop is CASSEGGGGTRAFF. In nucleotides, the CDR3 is TGTGCCAGCAGTGAAGGTGGTGGGGGGACTCGAGCTTTCTTT.

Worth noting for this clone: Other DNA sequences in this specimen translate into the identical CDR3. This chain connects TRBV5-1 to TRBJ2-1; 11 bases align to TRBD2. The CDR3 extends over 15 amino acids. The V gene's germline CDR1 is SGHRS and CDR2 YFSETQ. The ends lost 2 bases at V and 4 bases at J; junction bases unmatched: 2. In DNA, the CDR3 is TGCGCCAGCAGCTTAGGGACTAGCGGTTACAATGAGCAGTTCTTC. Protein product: CASSLGTSGYNEQFF.

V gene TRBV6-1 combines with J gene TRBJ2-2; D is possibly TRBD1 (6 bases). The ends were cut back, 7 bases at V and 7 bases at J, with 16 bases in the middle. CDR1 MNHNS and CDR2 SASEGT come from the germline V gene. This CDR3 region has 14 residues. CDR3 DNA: TGTGCCAGCAAAGGACAGCCGTCAGGCGGGGAGCTGTTTTTT. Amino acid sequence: CASKGQPSGGELFF.

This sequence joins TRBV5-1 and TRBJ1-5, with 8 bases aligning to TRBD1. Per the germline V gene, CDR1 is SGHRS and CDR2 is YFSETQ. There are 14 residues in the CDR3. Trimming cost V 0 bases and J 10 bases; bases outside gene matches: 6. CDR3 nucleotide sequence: TGCGCCAGCAGCTTGGGACAGGGGCAAGGACCCCAGCATTTT. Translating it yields CASSLGQGQGPQHF.

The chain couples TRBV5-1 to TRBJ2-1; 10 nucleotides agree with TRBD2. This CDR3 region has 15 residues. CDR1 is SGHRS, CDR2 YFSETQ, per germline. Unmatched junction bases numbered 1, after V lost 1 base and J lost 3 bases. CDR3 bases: TGCGCCAGCAGCTTGAGCGGGAGGGACTACAATGAGCAGTTCTTC. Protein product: CASSLSGRDYNEQFF.

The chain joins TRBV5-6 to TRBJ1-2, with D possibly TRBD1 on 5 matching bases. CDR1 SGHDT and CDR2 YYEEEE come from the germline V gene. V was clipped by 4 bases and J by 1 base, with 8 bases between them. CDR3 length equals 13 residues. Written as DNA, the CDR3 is TGTGCCAGCAGCATAGACAGTAACTATGGCTACACCTTC. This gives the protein CASSIDSNYGYTF.

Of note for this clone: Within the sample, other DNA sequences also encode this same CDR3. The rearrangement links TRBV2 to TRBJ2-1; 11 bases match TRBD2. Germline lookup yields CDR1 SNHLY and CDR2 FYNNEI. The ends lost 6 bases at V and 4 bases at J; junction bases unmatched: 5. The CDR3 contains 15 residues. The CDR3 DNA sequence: TGTGCCAGCAGGACCGGGACTAGCGGATACAATGAGCAGTTCTTC. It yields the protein CASRTGTSGYNEQFF.

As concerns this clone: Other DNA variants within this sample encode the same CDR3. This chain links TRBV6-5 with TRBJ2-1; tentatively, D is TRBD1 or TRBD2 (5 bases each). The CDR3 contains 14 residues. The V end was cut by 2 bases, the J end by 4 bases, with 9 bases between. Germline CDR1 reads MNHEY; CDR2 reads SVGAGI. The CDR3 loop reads CASSYRDLYNEQFF. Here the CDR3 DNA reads TGTGCCAGCAGTTACCGGGACCTGTACAATGAGCAGTTCTTC.

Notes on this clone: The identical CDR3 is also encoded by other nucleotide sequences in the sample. The CDR3 sequence is CASSLEGSSYNSPLHF. In DNA, the CDR3 is TGCGCCAGCAGCTTGGAAGGTAGCTCCTATAATTCACCCCTCCACTTT. The gene calls are TRBV5-1 and TRBJ1-6, with D unclear. The CDR3 consists of 16 residues. Germline CDR1 reads SGHRS; CDR2 reads YFSETQ. Trimming shortened V by 0 bases and J by 0 bases, and 7 bases separated the two germline ends. The full variable domain, rest sourced from reference TRBV5-1 and TRBJ1-6, is KAGVTQTPRYLIKTRGQQVTLSCSPISGHRSVSWYQQTPGQGLQFLFEYFSETQRNKGNFPGRFSGRQFSNSRSEMNVSTLELGDSALYLCASSLEGSSYNSPLHFGNGTRLTVT.

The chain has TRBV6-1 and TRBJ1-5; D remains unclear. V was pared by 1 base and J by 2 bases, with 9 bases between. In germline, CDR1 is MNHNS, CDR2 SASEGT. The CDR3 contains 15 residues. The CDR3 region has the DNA TGTGCCAGCAGTGAAGAAAATGGGGGCAATCAGCCCCAGCATTTT. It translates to CASSEENGGNQPQHF.

DNA of the CDR3: TGTGCCAGCAGAAAGGGAATAGTGGGATATGGCTACACCTTC. Translating it yields CASRKGIVGYGYTF. The chain has TRBV6-6 and TRBJ1-2; D call uncertain. V was trimmed by 6 bases and J by 5 bases, leaving 16 bases between them. The CDR3 covers 14 residues. CDR1 and CDR2 (germline): MNHNY, SVGAGI (reference sequence).

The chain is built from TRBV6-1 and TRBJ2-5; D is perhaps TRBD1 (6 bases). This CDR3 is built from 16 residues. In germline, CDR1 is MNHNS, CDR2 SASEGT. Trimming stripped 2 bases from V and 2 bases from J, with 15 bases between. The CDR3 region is CASSEPGQLSQETQYF. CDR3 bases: TGTGCCAGCAGTGAACCCGGACAGCTATCACAAGAGACCCAGTACTTC.

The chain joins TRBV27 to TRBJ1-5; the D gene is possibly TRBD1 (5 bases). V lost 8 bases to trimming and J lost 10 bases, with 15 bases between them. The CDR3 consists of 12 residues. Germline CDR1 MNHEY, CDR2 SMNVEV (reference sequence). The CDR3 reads CASRNVGGPQHF. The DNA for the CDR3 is TGTGCCAGCCGAAACGTCGGGGGTCCCCAGCATTTT.

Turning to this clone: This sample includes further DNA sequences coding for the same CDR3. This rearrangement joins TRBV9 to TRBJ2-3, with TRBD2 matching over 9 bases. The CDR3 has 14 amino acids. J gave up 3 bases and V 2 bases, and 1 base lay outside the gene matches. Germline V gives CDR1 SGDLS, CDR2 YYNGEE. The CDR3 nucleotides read TGTGCCAGCAGCGTCCTAGCGGGGACAGATACGCAGTATTTT. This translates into CASSVLAGTDTQYF.

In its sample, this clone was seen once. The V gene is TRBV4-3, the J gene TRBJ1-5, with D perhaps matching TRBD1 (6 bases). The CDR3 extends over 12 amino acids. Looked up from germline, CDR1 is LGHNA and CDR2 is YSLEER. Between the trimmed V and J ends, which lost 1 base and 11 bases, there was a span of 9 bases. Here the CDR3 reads CASSQGAGAQHF. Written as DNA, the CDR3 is TGCGCCAGCAGCCAAGGGGCAGGGGCCCAGCATTTT.

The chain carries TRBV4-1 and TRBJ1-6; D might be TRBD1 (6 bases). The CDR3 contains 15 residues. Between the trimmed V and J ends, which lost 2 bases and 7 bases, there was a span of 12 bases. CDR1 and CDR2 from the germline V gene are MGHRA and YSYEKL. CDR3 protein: CASSQLQGMNSPLHF. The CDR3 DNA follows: TGCGCCAGCAGCCAACTACAGGGTATGAATTCACCCCTCCACTTT.